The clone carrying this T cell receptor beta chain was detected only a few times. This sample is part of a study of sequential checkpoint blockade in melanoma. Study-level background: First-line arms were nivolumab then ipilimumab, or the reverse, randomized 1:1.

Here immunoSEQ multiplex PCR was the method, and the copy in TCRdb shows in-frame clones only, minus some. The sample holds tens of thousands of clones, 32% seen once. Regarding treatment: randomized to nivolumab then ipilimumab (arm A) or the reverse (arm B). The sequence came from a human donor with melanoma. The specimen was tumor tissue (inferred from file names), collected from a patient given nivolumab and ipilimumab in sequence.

This CDR3 reads CASSPSVSGSGETQYF. The CDR3 DNA reads as TGTGCCAGCAGCCCAAGCGTTAGCGGGAGTGGAGAGACCCAGTACTTC. The chain carries TRBV9 and TRBJ2-5; 9 bases align to TRBD2. V lost 4 bases, J lost 4 bases, and 11 bases stayed unmatched. CDR1 and CDR2 from the germline V gene are SGDLS and YYNGEE. The length of the CDR3 is 16 residues.